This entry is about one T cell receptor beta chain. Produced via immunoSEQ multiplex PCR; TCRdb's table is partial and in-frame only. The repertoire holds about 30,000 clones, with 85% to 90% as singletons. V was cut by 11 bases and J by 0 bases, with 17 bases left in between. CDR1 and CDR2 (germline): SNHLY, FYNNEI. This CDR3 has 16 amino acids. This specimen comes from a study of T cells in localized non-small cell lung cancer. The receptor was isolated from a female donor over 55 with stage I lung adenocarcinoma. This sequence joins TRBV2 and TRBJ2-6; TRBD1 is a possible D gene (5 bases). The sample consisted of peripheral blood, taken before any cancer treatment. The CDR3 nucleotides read TGTGCCTCCTGGGGCGGCTCTGTCTCTGGGGCCAACGTCCTGACTTTC. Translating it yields CASWGGSVSGANVLTF.